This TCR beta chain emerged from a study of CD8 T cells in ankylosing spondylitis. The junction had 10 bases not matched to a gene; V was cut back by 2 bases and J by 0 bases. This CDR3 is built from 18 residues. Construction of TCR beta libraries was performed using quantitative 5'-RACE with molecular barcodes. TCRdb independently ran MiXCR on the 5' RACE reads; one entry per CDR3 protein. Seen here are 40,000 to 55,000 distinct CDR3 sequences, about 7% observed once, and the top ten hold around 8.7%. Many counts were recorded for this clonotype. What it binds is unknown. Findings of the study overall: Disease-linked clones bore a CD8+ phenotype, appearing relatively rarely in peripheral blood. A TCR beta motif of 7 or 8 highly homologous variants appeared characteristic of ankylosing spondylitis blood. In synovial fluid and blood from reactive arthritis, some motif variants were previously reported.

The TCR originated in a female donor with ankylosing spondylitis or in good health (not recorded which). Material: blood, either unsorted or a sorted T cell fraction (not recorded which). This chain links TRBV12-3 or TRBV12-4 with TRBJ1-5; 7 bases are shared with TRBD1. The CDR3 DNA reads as TGTGCCAGCAGTTTACAGTCGACAGGGCTTTATAGCAATCAGCCCCAGCATTTT. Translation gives CASSLQSTGLYSNQPQHF.